The TCR beta chain described here comes from a study of T cells in Graves' hyperthyroidism and ophthalmopathy. About the study: Blood was drawn when the patient was first diagnosed and still untreated. Points from the study as a whole: A model using 13 V-J features told ophthalmopathy apart from stable hyperthyroidism.

As for this clonotype: Its antigen is still unknown.

TCR beta CDR3 region amplification was performed from RNA transcripts. Initially, a first-round RT-PCR of the TCR CDR3 employed the HTBI primer set. TCRdb called the multiplex PCR reads again in MiXCR, with one record for every CDR3 protein. The sample has some 600,000 distinct CDR3 sequences; more than 11% are singletons. In germline, CDR1 is MNHNS, CDR2 SASEGT. This CDR3 contains 15 residues. The ends were cut back, 6 bases at V and 1 base at J, with 15 bases in the middle. The study left out patients who had uncontrolled infection, other autoimmune disease, pregnancy or lactation. The blood sample predates any ophthalmopathy symptoms, coming from first hyperthyroidism diagnosis.

This chain uses TRBV6-1 with TRBJ1-1; D is unresolved. Sequences were obtained from blood. This TCR was recovered from a woman in her twenties or thirties with Graves' hyperthyroidism that later progressed to Graves' ophthalmopathy. The CDR3 protein is CASSLPPGGNTEAFF. In nucleotides, the CDR3 is TGTGCCAGCAGCCTCCCCCCGGGAGGGAACACTGAAGCTTTCTTT.